These 30 T cell receptor beta chains were all obtained from the same sample, sequenced in a study of tumor-infiltrating lymphocytes in primary liver carcinoma. Researchers generated TCR beta cDNA from roughly 520 ng of total RNA, relying on a constant-region primer. Generation of the TCR beta libraries relied on three nested multiplex PCR rounds using slightly modified ARM-PCR. Researchers ran the first two PCR rounds for roughly 10 cycles each with TRBV1-TRBV30 forward primers and a C-beta reverse primer. TCRdb fed the multiplex PCR reads into MiXCR, producing one record per CDR3 protein. The sample contains about 84,000 distinct CDR3 sequences, 72% of which appear only once. Investigators took RNA and DNA out together from approximately 22-30 mg of unsorted bulk tissue. Sequencing was carried out using liver tumor tissue from sampling region 1. The subset: tumor region T1, superior pole. The receptor set was obtained from a middle-aged man with primary liver carcinoma and hepatitis B virus infection.

In the case of this clonotype: A junction boundary mismatches the germline segment, possibly from a read error. The J gene is TRBJ2-1, the V gene TRBV4-2; 12 nucleotides line up with TRBD2. CDR1 and CDR2 from the germline V gene are LGHNA and YNFKEQ. The CDR3 contains 16 residues. As DNA, the CDR3 is TGTGATAGCAGCGTAACCAGGACTAGCGGGGACAACGAGCAGTTCTTC. Translating gives CDSSVTRTSGDNEQFF.

As regards this clonotype: The conserved phenylalanine or tryptophan normally closing the CDR3 is absent here, so this likely arose from a read error. The J gene is TRBJ2-7, the V gene TRBV7-9, with D tentatively TRBD1 or TRBD2 (5 bases each). Trimming removed 11 bases at V and 4 bases at J, with 18 bases between. The germline gives CDR1 SEHNR, CDR2 FQNEAQ (reference sequence). The CDR3 sequence is 13 residues long. The CDR3 DNA follows: TGTGCCGGAACTTTGGGGGAACAGTACGAGCAGTACTCC. Its protein product is CAGTLGEQYEQYS.

On this clonotype: The junction departs from the called germline gene at one end, perhaps through a read error. The chain recombines TRBV6-1 with TRBJ1-3; no reliable D call. Germline CDR1 is MNHNS and CDR2 is SASEGT. CDR3 size: 16 residues. The CDR3 is CASSQRRRDTGNTIYF. CDR3 sequence (DNA): TGCGCCAGCAGCCAAAGAAGGAGAGACACTGGAAACACCATATATTTT.

Comments on this clonotype: Compared with germline, one end of the junction differs, possibly owing to a read error. The V and J genes are TRBV28 and TRBJ1-3; tentatively, D is TRBD1 (5 bases). Germline lookup yields CDR1 MDHEN and CDR2 SYDVKM. This CDR3 contains 14 residues. CDR3 DNA sequence: TGTGCCAACAGTCACAGAACGGGGGGGAACACCATATATTTT. Protein: CANSHRTGGNTIYF.

This clonotype came up once. Since a much larger clone is just one base distant, this may be a read error. The V call is TRBV6-4, the J call TRBJ2-3; TRBD2 is a possible D gene (6 bases). The CDR3 is 13 residues long. The germline V gene encodes CDR1 MRHNA and CDR2 SNTAGT. DNA of the CDR3: TGTGCCAGGAGTGCTAGCGGCACAGATACGCAGTATTTT. Translating gives CARSASGTDTQYF.

The chain recombines TRBV29-1 with TRBJ2-7; D gene unclear. The CDR3 totals 14 residues. CDR1 and CDR2 from the germline V gene are SQVTM and ANQGSEA. The germline V and J ends were trimmed by 3 bases and 6 bases, with 18 bases remaining between them. In nucleotides, the CDR3 is TGCAGCGTTGAGGGGAACGAGAGGTTGGGCGAGCAGTACTTC. Amino acids: CSVEGNERLGEQYF.

About this clonotype: A much larger clone differs by one base, so this may be a read error. V is TRBV28 and J is TRBJ2-5, with 10 bases identical to TRBD2. This CDR3 is 16 amino acids long. The germline V gene has CDR1 MDHEN and CDR2 SYDVKM. V was pared by 7 bases and J by 4 bases, with 12 bases of the junction left unmatched. CDR3 sequence: CASTLGGAGGLETQYF. DNA of the CDR3: TGTGCCAGCACTCTGGGTGGAGCGGGAGGGCTAGAGACCCAGTACTTC.

V gene TRBV20-1 combines with J gene TRBJ2-7; 10 nucleotides line up with TRBD2. Germline V gene lookup returns CDR1 DFQATT and CDR2 SNEGSKA (reference sequence). V lost 1 base and J lost 0; bases outside the gene matches: 3. The CDR3 covers 15 residues. CDR3 DNA sequence: TGCAGTGCTAGAGTTAGCGGGAGGCCCTCCTACGAGCAGTACTTC. Translated: CSARVSGRPSYEQYF.

This clonotype was recorded many times. The chain carries TRBV5-6 and TRBJ2-5; the D is unclear. Trimming pared 3 bases from V and 5 bases from J, leaving 14 bases between. The CDR3 consists of 14 residues. CDR1 is SGHDT, CDR2 YYEEEE, per germline. The CDR3 coding sequence is TGTGCCAGCAGCTGGGTTACGTCGGTCGAGACCCAGTACTTC. Encoded protein: CASSWVTSVETQYF.

Of note for this clonotype: A much larger clonotype is one base distant, so this may be a read error. The rearrangement joins TRBV2 to TRBJ2-3; 8 bases are a match to TRBD1. The trim removed 8 bases at V and 4 bases at J, leaving 5 bases unmatched. The germline CDR1 and CDR2 sequences are SNHLY and FYNNEI. The CDR3 has 13 amino acids. This CDR3 reads CASRDRRADTQYF. In DNA form, the CDR3 reads TGTGCCAGCCGGGACAGGAGAGCAGATACGCAGTATTTT.

As for this clonotype: Germline and junction disagree at one end, which may indicate a read error. The chain recombines TRBV7-8 with TRBJ2-7; D uncertain. CDR1 and CDR2 (germline): SGHVS, FQNEAQ. The CDR3 has 14 amino acids. The DNA for the CDR3 is TGTGTCAGCAGCGTTAGCAGGAGAGTTTACGAGCAGTACTTC. It translates to CVSSVSRRVYEQYF.

This clonotype was seen ten or more times. The chain has TRBV12-3 or TRBV12-4 and TRBJ2-1; the match to TRBD2 covers 12 bases. J was trimmed by 2 bases and V by 4 bases; bases with no gene match: 6. The CDR3 loop spans 17 amino acids. CDR3 loop: CASSSRLAGVAYNEQFF. The CDR3 region has the DNA TGTGCCAGCAGTTCCCGACTAGCGGGAGTGGCCTACAATGAGCAGTTCTTC.

Points on this clonotype: A much larger clonotype is one base distant, so this may be a read error. In this CDR3 the conserved last residue, phenylalanine or tryptophan, is missing, so a read error is likely. V is TRBV11-2 and J is TRBJ1-1; D remains unclear. This CDR3 has 14 residues. Trimming removed 1 base at V and 1 base at J, with 7 bases between. Looked up from germline, CDR1 is SGHAT and CDR2 is FQNNGV. The CDR3 spells CASSLAGGNTEAFI. CDR3 in DNA: TGTGCCAGCAGCTTAGCGGGAGGGAACACTGAAGCTTTCATT.

This chain links TRBV12-5 with TRBJ2-7, with D perhaps TRBD1 or TRBD2 (9 bases each). Trimming stripped 6 bases from V and 1 base from J, with 22 bases between. CDR1 is LGHNT and CDR2 is FRNRAP in the germline V gene. The CDR3 covers 17 residues. The CDR3 nucleotides read TGTGCTAGTGGGCGGGGGGGACAGGGAACTATTTCCTACGAGCAGTACTTC. Its translation is CASGRGGQGTISYEQYF.

The chain recombines TRBV29-1 with TRBJ2-1, with 8 bases lining up with TRBD2. From germline, CDR1 is SQVTM and CDR2 ANQGSEA. This CDR3 region has 14 residues. J was trimmed by 8 bases and V by 6 bases; bases with no gene match: 12. CDR3 in DNA: TGCAGCGTCCTCAAGACGGGAGGGCCAGATGAGCAGTTCTTC. Its protein product is CSVLKTGGPDEQFF.

This clonotype was counted a few times. Just one base apart from a much larger clone, this may be a read error. The CDR3, as DNA: TGTGCCCGGAGTGTAGCCGGGGGCTCGAACTATGGCTACACCTTC. Its protein product is CARSVAGGSNYGYTF. The chain carries TRBV30 and TRBJ1-2; D may be TRBD1 (6 bases). The germline gives CDR1 GTSNPN, CDR2 SVGIG (reference sequence). The CDR3 covers 15 residues.

Notes on this clonotype: The germline gene is not matched at one end of the junction; a read error may be the cause. The chain is built from TRBV18 and TRBJ2-5, with 7 positions matching TRBD2. The CDR3 sequence is 12 residues long. Germline lookup yields CDR1 KGHSH and CDR2 LQKENI. Written as DNA, the CDR3 is TGTGCCATCTCAGCTAGCGGAGAGACCCAGTACTTC. Encoded protein: CAISASGETQYF.

This clonotype was counted between two and nine times. The chain couples TRBV3-1 to TRBJ2-7, with TRBD2 matching 11 bases. The V gene's germline CDR1 is LGHDT and CDR2 YNNKEL (reference sequence). The trim removed 4 bases at V and 7 bases at J, leaving 9 bases unmatched. The CDR3 totals 15 residues. As DNA, the CDR3 is TGTGCCAGCAGCCTTTCTAGCGGGAGGCTGCAAGAGCAGTACTTC. Amino acids: CASSLSSGRLQEQYF.

By sample fraction, this clonotype is medium-sized. The chain uses TRBV12-5 and TRBJ1-1; TRBD1 might be the D (5 bases). The CDR3 covers 12 residues. With 1 base removed from V and 8 bases from J, the gap between germline ends came to 8 bases. The germline V gene has CDR1 LGHNT and CDR2 FRNRAP. CDR3 nucleotides: TGTGCTAGTGGTTTGGGGCAGGGCGAAGCTTTCTTT. It translates to CASGLGQGEAFF.

With respect to this clonotype: One end of the junction fails to match germline, which may point to a read error. V usage is TRBV6-1 and J usage is TRBJ2-7, with TRBD1 identical over 10 bases. This CDR3 is built from 15 residues. Germline V lookup: CDR1 MNHNS, CDR2 SASEGT. Here the CDR3 DNA reads TGTGTCAGCAGTGAAGCCCCGGGACAGGGGTACGAGCAGCACTTC. Encoded protein: CVSSEAPGQGYEQHF.

This clonotype is classed as medium-sized. The chain carries TRBV29-1 and TRBJ2-7; no definite D call. This CDR3 has 16 residues. Germline CDR1 and CDR2: SQVTM and ANQGSEA. Trimming pared 0 bases from V and 1 base from J, leaving 16 bases between. The CDR3 DNA is TGCAGCGTTGAAGATCAAGAGGCCACCCCTTCCTACGAGCAGTACTTC. It codes for CSVEDQEATPSYEQYF.

Comments on this clonotype: One end of the junction fails to match germline, which may point to a read error. CDR3 nucleotides: TGTGCCAGCAGCTCTCGAACTAGCAGGAACACAGATACGCGGTATTTT. This sequence encodes CASSSRTSRNTDTRYF. The rearrangement uses TRBV11-2 and TRBJ2-3; possible D gene TRBD2, 6 bases. The CDR3 is made up of 16 amino acids. Germline-derived CDR1 and CDR2 are SGHAT and FQNNGV.

Turning to this clonotype: The CDR3 carries no conserved terminal phenylalanine or tryptophan, so it likely arises from a read error. V usage is TRBV6-5 and J usage is TRBJ2-7; no firm D call. Deletions cut 6 bases from V and 2 bases from J, with 17 bases between. Germline CDR1 MNHEY, CDR2 SVGAGI. The CDR3 has 15 residues. CDR3 nucleotide sequence: TGTGCCAGCAGGGGTGGCTCCCCTCCCACCTACGAGCAGTACTAC. Amino acids: CASRGGSPPTYEQYY.

This clonotype was detected ten times or more. The chain is built from TRBV5-1 and TRBJ2-2; a possible D gene is TRBD1 (6 bases). The CDR3 covers 13 residues. Germline CDR1 reads SGHRS; CDR2 reads YFSETQ. V gave up 4 bases and J gave up 7 bases, with 11 bases separating them. CDR3 residues: CASSLQGGGELFF. The CDR3 DNA follows: TGCGCCAGCAGCCTACAGGGCGGCGGGGAGCTGTTTTTT.

With respect to this clonotype: Relative to the germline gene, one junction end is altered; a read error may explain this. The chain joins TRBV6-1 to TRBJ2-7; maybe TRBD2 (6 bases). Germline V gene lookup returns CDR1 MNHNS and CDR2 SASEGT. The CDR3 sequence is 15 residues long. The DNA of the CDR3 is TGTGCCAACAGTGAAGCGCCGGGAGAGGGCTACGAGCAGTACTTC. Its translation: CANSEAPGEGYEQYF.

A word on this clonotype: As the CDR3 is not closed by the conserved phenylalanine or tryptophan, this likely results from a read error. The rearrangement joins TRBV30 to TRBJ2-7; D could derive from TRBD1 or TRBD2 (5 bases each). This CDR3 has 12 amino acids. CDR1 is GTSNPN, CDR2 SVGIG, per germline (reference sequence). V dropped 4 bases and J dropped 6 bases, with 13 bases sitting between them. The CDR3 coding sequence is TGTGCCTGGAATCCTGGGGCGGGCGAGCAGTACTCC. Amino acid sequence: CAWNPGAGEQYS.

In regard to this clonotype: This may be a read error, as it is one base from a much larger clone. V and J are TRBV7-9 and TRBJ2-3; TRBD1 or TRBD2 may be the D gene (5 bases each). The CDR3 totals 13 residues. Germline V gene data show CDR1 as SEHNR and CDR2 as FQNEAQ (reference sequence). CDR3 amino acids: CAVRGTGIDTQYF. In DNA form, the CDR3 reads TGTGCGGTCCGGGGAACAGGCATAGATACGCAGTATTTT. The complete variable domain, with remaining parts taken from reference TRBV7-9 and TRBJ2-3, reads DTGVSQNPRHKITKRGQNVTFRCDPISEHNRLYWYRQTLGQGPEFLTYFQNEAQLEKSRLLSDRFSAERPKGSFSTLEIQRTEQGDSAMYLCAVRGTGIDTQYFGPGTRLTVL.

The chain recombines TRBV29-1 with TRBJ2-1; D possibly corresponds to TRBD1 (6 bases). This CDR3 has 13 amino acids. Germline V lookup: CDR1 SQVTM, CDR2 ANQGSEA. Trimming cost V 5 bases and J 3 bases, with 11 bases left between them. The CDR3 region has the DNA TGCAGCGTTCCAACAGGGCTCTACAATGAGCAGTTCTTC. Protein product: CSVPTGLYNEQFF.

The sample holds a few counts of this clonotype. At one boundary the junction diverges from the germline segment, which might be a read error. The J gene is TRBJ2-1, the V gene TRBV11-2; D ambiguous. Germline V gene lookup returns CDR1 SGHAT and CDR2 FQNNGV. The CDR3 sequence is 13 residues long. The CDR3 sequence is CASRPIGRDEQLF. The CDR3, as DNA: TGTGCCAGCAGACCCATAGGTCGCGATGAGCAGCTCTTC.

This sequence joins TRBV6-2 or TRBV6-3 and TRBJ2-7; D remains ambiguous. This CDR3 comprises 10 residues. The V end was cut by 7 bases, the J end by 5 bases, with 6 bases between. From germline, CDR1 is MNHEY and CDR2 SVGEGT. The CDR3 spells CASKDHEQYF. In nucleotides, the CDR3 is TGTGCCAGCAAGGACCACGAGCAGTACTTC.